This TCR beta chain is from a study of OX40 agonist ivuxolimab in advanced cancers. Overall study context: Those enrolled were roughly 85% male, with a mean age of roughly 60 years and ages from roughly 23 to 79.

Some clones are missing from TCRdb's copy, which holds only in-frame ones; the method was immunoSEQ multiplex PCR. The sample lists about 84,000 clones; about 80% were seen once. The CDR3 totals 16 residues. The V gene's germline CDR1 is SEHNR and CDR2 FQNEAQ (reference sequence). V lost 5 bases to trimming and J lost 1 base, with 14 bases between them. J is TRBJ2-2 and V is TRBV7-9, with a tentative D call TRBD1 (6 bases). The sequence was collected from an adult with an advanced solid tumor such as melanoma, head and neck, liver or kidney cancer. The material was CD4+ or CD8+ T cells sorted from blood, obtained in a trial of the OX40 agonist ivuxolimab. The CDR3, as DNA: TGTGCCAGCAGCCGCAGGGGACCACAGAACACCGGGGAGCTGTTTTTT. Its translation: CASSRRGPQNTGELFF.